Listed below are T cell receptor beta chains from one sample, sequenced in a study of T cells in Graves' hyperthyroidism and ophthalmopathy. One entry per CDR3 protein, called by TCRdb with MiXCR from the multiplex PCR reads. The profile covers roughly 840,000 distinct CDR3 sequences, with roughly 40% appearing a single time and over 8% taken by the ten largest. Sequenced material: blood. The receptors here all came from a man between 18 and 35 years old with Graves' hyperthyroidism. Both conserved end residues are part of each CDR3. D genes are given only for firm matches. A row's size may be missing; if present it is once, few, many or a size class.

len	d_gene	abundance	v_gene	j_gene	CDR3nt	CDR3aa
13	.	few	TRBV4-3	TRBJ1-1	TGCGCCAGCAGCCACACAGGGTTAACTGAAGCTTTCTTT	CASSHTGLTEAFF
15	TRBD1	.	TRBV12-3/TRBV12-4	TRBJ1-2	TGTGCCAGCAGACCCTGGGACAGGGGGAGGCAAGGCTACACCTTC	CASRPWDRGRQGYTF
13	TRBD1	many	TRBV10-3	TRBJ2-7	TGTGCCATCAGTGGGGACAGGTTCTACGAGCAGTACTTC	CAISGDRFYEQYF
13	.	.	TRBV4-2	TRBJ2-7	TGTGCCAGCAGCCAGAACCCCCGCTACGAGCAGTACTTC	CASSQNPRYEQYF
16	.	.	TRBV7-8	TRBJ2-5	TGTGCCAGCAGCTTAGTACTGGTGCTCCTCTCCGAGACCCAGTACTTC	CASSLVLVLLSETQYF
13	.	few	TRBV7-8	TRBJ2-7	TGTGCCAGCAGCTTTATGAGTGGATACGAGCAGTACTTC	CASSFMSGYEQYF
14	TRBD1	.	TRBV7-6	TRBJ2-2	TGTGCCAGCAGCTTAGGGGACAGGGCCGGGGAGCTGTTTTTT	CASSLGDRAGELFF
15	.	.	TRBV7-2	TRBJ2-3	TGTGCCAGCAGCTTATTTGGGGGCCCCACAGATACGCAGTATTTT	CASSLFGGPTDTQYF
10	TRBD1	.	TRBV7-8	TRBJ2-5	TGTGCCAGCGGAAAGGACAGGGCGCACTTC	CASGKDRAHF
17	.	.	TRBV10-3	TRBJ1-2	TGTGCCATCAGTTCCACAGGGCCAGACACTGTGAGCTATGGCTACACCTTC	CAISSTGPDTVSYGYTF
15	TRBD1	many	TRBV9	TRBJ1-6	TGTGCCAGCAGCGTAGTCGGGACAGGGGATTCACCCCTCCACTTT	CASSVVGTGDSPLHF
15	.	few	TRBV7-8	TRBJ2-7	TGTGCCAGCAGCATGCGGGGGACAGGTGTTTACGAGCAGTACTTC	CASSMRGTGVYEQYF
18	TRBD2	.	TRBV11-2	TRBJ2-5	TGTGCCAGCAGCTTAGAGTCCCGGACTAGCGGGATCCAAGAGACCCAGTACTTC	CASSLESRTSGIQETQYF
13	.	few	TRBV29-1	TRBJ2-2	TGCAGCGTTGACACGGGGGCCGCCGGGGAGCTGTTTTTT	CSVDTGAAGELFF
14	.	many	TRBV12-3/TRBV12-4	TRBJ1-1	TGTGCCAGCAGTTTACAGCCTCAGAACACTGAAGCTTTCTTT	CASSLQPQNTEAFF
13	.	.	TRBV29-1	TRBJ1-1	TGCAGCGTTGAAGAGGGCGGGGGAGCGGAAGCTTTCTTT	CSVEEGGGAEAFF
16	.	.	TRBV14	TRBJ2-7	TGTGCCAGCAGCCAAGCTTTGTTAGGGGTCCCCTACGAGCAGTACTTC	CASSQALLGVPYEQYF
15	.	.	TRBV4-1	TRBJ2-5	TGCGCCAGCAGCTTGGCTCCCGGGAGCGAGGAGACCCAGTACTTC	CASSLAPGSEETQYF
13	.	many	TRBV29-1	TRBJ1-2	TGCAGCGTTCTCGCGGGGGGTTTTTCTGGCTACACCTTC	CSVLAGGFSGYTF
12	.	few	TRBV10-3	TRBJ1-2	TGTGCCATCAGTGCGGGGGACTATGGCTACACCTTC	CAISAGDYGYTF
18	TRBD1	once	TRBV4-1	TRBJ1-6	TGCGCCAGCAGCCAAGATAGCGGGACAGGGGACTTAAATTCACCCCTCCACTTT	CASSQDSGTGDLNSPLHF
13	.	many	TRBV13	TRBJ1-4	TGTGCCAGCAGCGGAGCGCCTAGTGAAAAACTGTTTTTT	CASSGAPSEKLFF
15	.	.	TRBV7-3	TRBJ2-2	TGTGCCAGCAGCTTATTTGGACATTCGACCGGGGAGCTGTTTTTT	CASSLFGHSTGELFF
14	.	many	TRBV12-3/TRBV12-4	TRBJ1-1	TGTGCCAGCAGCTTCTCAGGGGTGAACACTGAAGCTTTCTTT	CASSFSGVNTEAFF
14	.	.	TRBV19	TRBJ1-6	TGTGCCAGTAGTATTGGAACACGCAATTCACCCCTCCACTTC	CASSIGTRNSPLHF
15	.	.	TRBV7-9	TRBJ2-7	TGTGCCAGCAGCCAGGGACCGGAGAGCTCCTACGAGCAGTACTTC	CASSQGPESSYEQYF
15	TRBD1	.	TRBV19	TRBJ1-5	TGTGCCAGTAGCTGGGGACAGGGTTTCGGGCAGCCCCAGCATTTT	CASSWGQGFGQPQHF
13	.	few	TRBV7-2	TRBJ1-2	TGTGCCAGCAGCTTAAGTCTAACCTATGGCTACACTTTC	CASSLSLTYGYTF
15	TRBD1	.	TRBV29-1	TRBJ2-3	TGCAGCGTTGAACGACAGGGCGACTACACAGATACGCAGTATTTT	CSVERQGDYTDTQYF
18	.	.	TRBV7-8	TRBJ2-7	TGTGCCAGCAGCTACCGGAGTAGGGGTGTGACACTACCCTACGAGCAGTACTTC	CASSYRSRGVTLPYEQYF
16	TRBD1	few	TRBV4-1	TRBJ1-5	TGCGCCAGCAGCCCCGGACAGGGGGCCATCAATCAGCCCCAGCATTTT	CASSPGQGAINQPQHF
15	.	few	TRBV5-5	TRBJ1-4	TGTGCCAGCAGCTTGTGGGGACACAGTAGTGAAAAACTGTTTTTT	CASSLWGHSSEKLFF
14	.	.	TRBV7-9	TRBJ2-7	TGTGCCAGCAGCTTACCCGGGGTAGGATCCGAGCAGTACTTC	CASSLPGVGSEQYF
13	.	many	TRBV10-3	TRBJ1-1	TGTGCCATCAGTGGCAGGGGAGGTACTGAAGCTTTCTTT	CAISGRGGTEAFF
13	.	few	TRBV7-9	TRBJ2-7	TGTGCCAGCAGCTTAGCGCCGAAGGACGAGCAGTACTTC	CASSLAPKDEQYF
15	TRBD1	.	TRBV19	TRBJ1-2	TGTGCCAGCAGCCACCTTACAGGGGGCGACTATGGCTACACCTTC	CASSHLTGGDYGYTF
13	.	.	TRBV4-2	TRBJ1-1	TGTGCCAGCAGCTTAGACTCGACCCGGGGAGCTTTCTTT	CASSLDSTRGAFF
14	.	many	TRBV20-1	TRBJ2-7	TGCAGTGCTAGTCTGGCCTCCGGACCCTACGAGCAGTACTTC	CSASLASGPYEQYF
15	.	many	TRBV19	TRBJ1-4	TGTGCCAGTAGTACCCAGGCCGCAACTAATGAAAAACTGTTTTTT	CASSTQAATNEKLFF
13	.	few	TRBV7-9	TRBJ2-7	TGTGCCAGCGGCCGGGGAAGGACCTACGAGCAGTACTTC	CASGRGRTYEQYF
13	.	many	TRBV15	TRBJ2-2	TGTGCCACCAGCAGAGGGGGAGCCGGGGAGCTGTTTTTT	CATSRGGAGELFF
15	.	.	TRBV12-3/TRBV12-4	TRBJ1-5	TGTGCCAGCAGATGGTCTCGGGGGGCCGGTCAGCCCCAGCATTTT	CASRWSRGAGQPQHF
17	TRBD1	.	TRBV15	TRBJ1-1	TGTGCCACCAGCAGCGAAGTGGGCGGACAGGGCCCCGCTGAAGCTTTCTTT	CATSSEVGGQGPAEAFF
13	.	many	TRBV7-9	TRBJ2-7	TGTGCCAGCAGCTCCCTGACAGTCTCGGAGCAGTACTTC	CASSSLTVSEQYF
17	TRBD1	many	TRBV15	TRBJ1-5	TGTGCCACCAGCAGGGAACAGGGGGCGCGGGGCAATCAGCCCCAGCATTTT	CATSREQGARGNQPQHF